This T cell receptor beta chain emerged from a study of a mutant IDH1 vaccine in newly diagnosed glioma. The data were produced by immunoSEQ multiplex PCR, yet TCRdb's version contains in-frame clones alone and is incomplete. The sample yields tens of thousands of clones, approximately 85% seen once. Germline V gives CDR1 GTSNPN, CDR2 SVGIG (reference sequence). The V and J ends lost 0 bases and 5 bases respectively, with 10 bases between them. The CDR3 spans 13 residues. Stated time point: baseline, week 1 (first vaccination visit). The treatment: pre-vaccination baseline after standard-of-care therapy.

This specimen consisted of PBMCs, obtained from a glioma patient treated with radiotherapy, temozolomide or both. The TCR comes from a middle-aged man with glioma. The chain is built from TRBV30 and TRBJ1-1; TRBD1 might be the D (5 bases). The CDR3: CAWSVNRRTEAFF. CDR3 DNA sequence: TGTGCCTGGAGTGTTAACAGGCGTACTGAAGCTTTCTTT.